This entry features one T cell receptor (beta chain) sequence. Its antigen is still unknown. The record originates from a study of blood T cells in healthy people across ages. Germline V gene lookup returns CDR1 KGHDR and CDR2 SFDVKD. Deletions cut 2 bases from V and 0 bases from J, with 14 bases between. The CDR3 has 17 amino acids. PCR was performed a second time for roughly 7 to 11 cycles using a sample-barcoded 5' primer and a J-beta primer mix. TCRdb reprocessed the 5' RACE reads via MiXCR and lists one record per CDR3 protein. The sample includes about 2 million distinct CDR3 sequences, less than 50% of them seen just once. Study-level findings and limits: Across samples, TCR beta diversity tracked strongly with naive T cell percentage.

The clonotype comes from a middle-aged woman in good health. The sequencing sample was made of blood. J is TRBJ2-3 and V is TRBV24-1; no definite D call. CDR3 sequence reads: CATSDSSVSSSTDTQYF. The CDR3 bases are TGTGCCACCAGTGATTCCTCAGTCTCCTCTAGCACAGATACGCAGTATTTT.